The present T cell receptor (beta chain) was sequenced within a study of shared clonotypes between healthy human individuals (TCRdb year 2020). Turning to the overall study: The cohort comprised a couple of women and a few men aged 18 to 49 years. For each donor, CD4 naive and CD4 memory were each run on three plates, CD8 naive on two plates, and CD8 memory on one plate. Blood TCR repertoires of five healthy adults were deeply sequenced to estimate repertoire size and the extent of clonotype sharing between individuals. Libraries were prepared and TCR repertoires were sequenced by different laboratories using diverse techniques, in order to increase sequencing depth and limit assay-specific biases. Between about 0.9 and 8.9 billion PBMCs per donor were obtained by leukapheresis.

What the work shows at the level of the full study, not this receptor alone: Pairwise subsampling led to the expectation that sequencing depth would affect the degree of clonotype sharing among donors. Estimated clonotype richness was generally larger for naive than for memory subsets. Sampling was restricted to blood, and TCR repertoires in tissue are likely to differ from TCR repertoires in blood. When several donors were compared, the shared fraction of clonotypes was 5% to 6.5% for naive CD4, approximately 3.5% for naive CD8, more than 2% for memory CD4, and around 0.37% for memory CD8. Compared with non-shared clonotypes, the clonotypes found in all four sorted-subset donors had higher generation probabilities. The small number of donors limited the genetic and exposure-history diversity represented. Even with the large sequencing depth, rarefaction of the sorted-subset datasets indicated that sequencing was incomplete.

Healthy HIV-negative adults with no recently reported acute infections or vaccinations were included as donors. Every donor was a Caucasian adult living in Nashville, Tennessee, USA. CD4+ T cells were enriched by magnetic negative selection, after which naive cells were positively selected on CD45RA and the negative fraction was taken as the memory subset. After blood collection by leukapheresis, PBMCs were isolated using Ficoll-Histopaque density gradient centrifugation and then cryopreserved in the vapor phase of liquid nitrogen. Purity and quantity of every magnetically sorted T cell population were checked by analytical flow cytometry. From each sorted fraction, genomic DNA was isolated and quantified by UV absorbance on a Nanodrop 2000c. Using the deep immunoSEQ assay, TCR CDR3 regions were amplified from genomic DNA by multiplex PCR. Genomic DNA extracted from each cell subset was distributed evenly over all wells of several immunoSEQ 96-well plates, and each plate served as one replicate. For sorted subsets, each replicate PCR was loaded with 200 ng genomic DNA, equivalent to some 31,000 T cell genomes. Purified libraries were measured with a Qubit 3.0 fluorometer, size-checked on a Bioanalyzer 2100, and measured again with the KAPA Library Quantification kit. Every immunoSEQ 96-well plate was sequenced on a dedicated single-read 150-cycle Illumina NextSeq 550 flow cell. The authors' pipeline ran thus. Because the immunoSEQ output held only junctional sequences and lacked quality scores, the filtering could not match the filtering applied to full-length reads. To assign V/J genes and CDR3, sequences were annotated using PyIR, a Python wrapper for IgBLAST v1.9, with IMGT germline references. Reads with weak V/J assignments (E-value above 1e-6), missing CDR3, stop codons, out-of-frame junctions, or ambiguous translated residues were removed. V3J clonotypes were defined by identical inferred V gene, J gene, and CDR3 amino acid sequence. Percentage overlap between repertoires was computed as shared unique clonotypes divided by the size of the smaller repertoire. Three approaches were used to assess repertoire richness: RTK rarefaction, the Chao1 estimator, and Recon v2.1 estimates of unobserved clonotypes. Generation probabilities were computed with OLGA for all TCRbeta clonotypes obtained by the gDNA method from four donors. What TCRdb holds here is the immuneACCESS table cut down to in-frame rearrangements. Part of the clones is not present; checked against another copy, under half of the missing clones reflect an unresolved V gene, and the others are unexplained. V and J calls and clone size are copied from that table; D and trimming were computed from the DNA. Recorded for this sample are roughly 1 million clones; around four fifths of them occurred a single time. Approximately 1.5% of the sample is held by the ten biggest clonotypes.

The CDR3, cysteine through phenylalanine, is 13 amino acids long. Only the CDR3 DNA stays, 39 bases, in frame from base 1. Trimmed from V: 11 bases; trimmed from J: 6 bases; junction bases lacking a gene match: 9. The CDR1 and CDR2 encoded by the germline V gene are ENHRY and SYGVKD. Comment on this clone: Its specific antigen is unknown. Qualities for individual bases were not recorded, and no much larger clone is one base off.

The sample taken for sequencing was memory CD4+ T cells sorted from blood. The cell subset or site label of this sample denotes: CD45RA-negative fraction. Recombination connected TRBV10-3 to TRBJ2-1, with 8 bases matching TRBD2. The TCR sequence derives from a man aged 18 to 35 in good health. The CDR3 is CAGGSGSLNEQFF. In nucleotides, the sequence is TGTGCCGGCGGCAGCGGGAGTCTCAATGAGCAGTTCTTC.